Listed below are T cell receptor beta chains from one sample, sequenced in a study of cytomegalovirus exposure and HLA in healthy donors. Here immunoSEQ multiplex PCR was the method, and the copy in TCRdb shows in-frame clones only, minus some. This sample yields tens of thousands of clones, of which 65% to 80% are seen a single time; about 20% belongs to the top ten. Sequenced: PBMCs. These receptors all stem from a man in his forties in good health and CMV-seropositive. The CDR3 runs from the conserved cysteine through the conserved F or W. The order of the fields is clone size, V gene, D gene, J gene, CDR3 DNA, CDR3 protein. D genes are given only for firm matches. Part of the rows lack a size; the others show once, few, many or a class for expanded clones.

clone size: .; V gene: TRBV28; D gene: .; J gene: TRBJ2-7; CDR3 DNA: TGTGCCAGCAGTTCCTACGGACAGGAGCAGTACTTC; CDR3 protein: CASSSYGQEQYF
clone size: .; V gene: TRBV6-1; D gene: TRBD1; J gene: TRBJ2-7; CDR3 DNA: TGTGCCAGCAGTGAACTACAGGGGGCCAGGAACGAGCAGTACTTC; CDR3 protein: CASSELQGARNEQYF
clone size: few; V gene: TRBV5-6; D gene: .; J gene: TRBJ2-3; CDR3 DNA: TGTGCCAGCAGCGGGGGACTGTACACAGATACGCAGTATTTT; CDR3 protein: CASSGGLYTDTQYF
clone size: few; V gene: TRBV7-9; D gene: TRBD1; J gene: TRBJ1-2; CDR3 DNA: TGTGCCAGCAGCCCTAGAGGGGGACAGGGGAACAACTATGGCTACACCTTC; CDR3 protein: CASSPRGGQGNNYGYTF
clone size: once; V gene: TRBV6-1; D gene: TRBD1; J gene: TRBJ1-5; CDR3 DNA: TGTGCCAGCACCCGGGACAGAACCAATCAGCCCCAGCATTTT; CDR3 protein: CASTRDRTNQPQHF
clone size: .; V gene: TRBV7-9; D gene: .; J gene: TRBJ2-5; CDR3 DNA: TGTGCCAGCAGCTTAGGACTAGGGGAGTCAGAGACCCAGTACTTC; CDR3 protein: CASSLGLGESETQYF
clone size: .; V gene: TRBV5-8; D gene: TRBD1; J gene: TRBJ2-3; CDR3 DNA: TGTGCCAGCAGCCAGGGACAGGGGGCTTTCCCAGATACGCAGTATTTT; CDR3 protein: CASSQGQGAFPDTQYF
clone size: few; V gene: TRBV13; D gene: .; J gene: TRBJ2-2; CDR3 DNA: TGTGCCAGCAGCTTAGAAGGTCGTTTGGCGGAGAGCACCGGGGAGCTGTTTTTT; CDR3 protein: CASSLEGRLAESTGELFF
clone size: .; V gene: TRBV29-1; D gene: .; J gene: TRBJ1-2; CDR3 DNA: TGCAGCGTTGATGGGGGGGCCTATGGCTACACCTTC; CDR3 protein: CSVDGGAYGYTF
clone size: .; V gene: TRBV5-4; D gene: TRBD1; J gene: TRBJ2-7; CDR3 DNA: TGTGCCAGCAGCGGGGGAACCGACAGGGCCGATGTTCGGTACTTC; CDR3 protein: CASSGGTDRADVRYF
clone size: .; V gene: TRBV5-4; D gene: .; J gene: TRBJ2-2; CDR3 DNA: TGTGCCAGCAGCTTAGGCAGGGGTCCCACGAACACCGGGGAGCTGTTTTTT; CDR3 protein: CASSLGRGPTNTGELFF
clone size: few; V gene: TRBV19; D gene: TRBD1; J gene: TRBJ2-3; CDR3 DNA: TGTGCCAGTAGTGCTGACAGGGCCAGCACAGATACGCAGTATTTT; CDR3 protein: CASSADRASTDTQYF
clone size: .; V gene: TRBV30; D gene: .; J gene: TRBJ2-7; CDR3 DNA: TGTGCCTGGAACAGGGGGGGACGTAAGTACTTC; CDR3 protein: CAWNRGGRKYF